This TCR beta chain was sequenced during a study of T cell responses to AZD1222 COVID-19 vaccine. CDR1 is SGHAT, CDR2 FQNNGV, per germline. The germline V and J ends were trimmed by 3 bases and 1 base, with 11 bases remaining between them. The CDR3 is made up of 15 amino acids. This table comes from immunoSEQ multiplex PCR, and its TCRdb copy is limited to in-frame clones, with some not included. The sample holds around 150,000 clones, approximately 87% seen once. This TCR came from an adult who received the AZD1222 COVID-19 vaccine. The V gene is TRBV11-2, the J gene TRBJ2-3; D is ambiguous. This sample comprised peripheral blood, obtained 28 days after the second AZD1222 dose. CDR3 bases: TGTGCCAGCAGCTTCAGGAAACCCGGCACAGATACGCAGTATTTT. It codes for CASSFRKPGTDTQYF.